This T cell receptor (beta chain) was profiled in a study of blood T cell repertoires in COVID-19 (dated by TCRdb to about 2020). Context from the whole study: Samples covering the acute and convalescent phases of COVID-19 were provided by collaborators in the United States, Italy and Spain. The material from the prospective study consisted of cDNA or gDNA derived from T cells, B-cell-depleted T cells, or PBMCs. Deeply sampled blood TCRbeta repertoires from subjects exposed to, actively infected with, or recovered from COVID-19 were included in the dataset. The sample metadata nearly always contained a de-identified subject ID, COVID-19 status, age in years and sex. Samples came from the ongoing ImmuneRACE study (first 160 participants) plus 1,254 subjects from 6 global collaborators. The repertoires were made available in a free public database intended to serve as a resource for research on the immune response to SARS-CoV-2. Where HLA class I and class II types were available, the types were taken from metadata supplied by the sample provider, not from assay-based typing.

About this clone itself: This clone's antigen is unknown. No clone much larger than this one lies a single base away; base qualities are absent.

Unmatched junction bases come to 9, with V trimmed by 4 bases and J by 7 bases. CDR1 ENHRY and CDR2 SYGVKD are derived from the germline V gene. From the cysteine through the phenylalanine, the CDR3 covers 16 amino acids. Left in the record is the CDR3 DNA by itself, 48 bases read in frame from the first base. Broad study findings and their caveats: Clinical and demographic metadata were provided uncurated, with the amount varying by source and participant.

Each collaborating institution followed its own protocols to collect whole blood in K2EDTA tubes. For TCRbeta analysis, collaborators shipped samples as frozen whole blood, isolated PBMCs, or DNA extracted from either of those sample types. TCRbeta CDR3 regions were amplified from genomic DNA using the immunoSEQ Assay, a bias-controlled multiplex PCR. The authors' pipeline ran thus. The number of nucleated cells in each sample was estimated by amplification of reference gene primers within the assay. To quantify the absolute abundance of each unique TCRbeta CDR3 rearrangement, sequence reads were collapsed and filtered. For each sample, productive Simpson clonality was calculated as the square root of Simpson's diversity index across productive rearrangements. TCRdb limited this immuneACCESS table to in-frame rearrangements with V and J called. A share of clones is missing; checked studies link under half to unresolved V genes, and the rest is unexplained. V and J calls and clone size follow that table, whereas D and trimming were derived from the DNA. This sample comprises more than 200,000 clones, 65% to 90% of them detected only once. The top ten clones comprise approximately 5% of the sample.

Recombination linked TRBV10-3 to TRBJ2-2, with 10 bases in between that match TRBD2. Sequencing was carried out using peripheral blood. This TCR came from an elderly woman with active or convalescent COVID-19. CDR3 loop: CAISGSGRASGGELFF. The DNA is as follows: TGTGCCATCAGTGGGAGCGGGAGGGCCTCTGGCGGGGAGCTGTTTTTT.